One sample yielded the 26 T cell receptor beta chains listed below, sequenced in a study of shared clonotypes between healthy human individuals. Sequencing was performed with immunoSEQ multiplex PCR; in TCRdb, only in-frame clones are kept and a portion is missing. The profile shows 1.4 million to 1.5 million clones, around 97% of them singletons. Sequenced input: naive CD4+ T cells sorted from blood. Subset specified: CD45RA+ positively selected. The receptors originated from a man younger than 40 in good health.

This chain joins TRBV28 and TRBJ2-1; TRBD2 might be the D (6 bases). The germline CDR1 and CDR2 sequences are MDHEN and SYDVKM. The V end was cut by 4 bases, the J end by 12 bases, with 10 bases between. This CDR3 is built from 11 residues. CDR3 protein: CASSWRGGQFF. The CDR3 DNA reads as TGTGCCAGCAGTTGGCGGGGCGGGCAGTTCTTC.

V gene TRBV6-1 combines with J gene TRBJ2-3, with TRBD2 identical over 7 bases. Germline assignment: CDR1 MNHNS and CDR2 SASEGT. The V segment lost 5 bases and the J segment 0 bases; nucleotides outside the gene matches: 2. The CDR3 is made up of 14 amino acids. The CDR3 DNA sequence: TGTGCCAGCAGTCTAGCGGAAAGCACAGATACGCAGTATTTT. Its protein product is CASSLAESTDTQYF.

This chain joins TRBV5-6 and TRBJ2-7, with D hard to call. V was cut by 1 base and J by 6 bases, with 11 bases left in between. The CDR3 spans 13 residues. Germline assignment: CDR1 SGHDT and CDR2 YYEEEE. The CDR3 DNA is TGTGCCAGCAGCTTGACCCCATTTCGCGAGCAGTACTTC. As protein: CASSLTPFREQYF.

The chain recombines TRBV6-5 with TRBJ2-5; D remains ambiguous. The ends were cut back, 5 bases at V and 13 bases at J, with 17 bases in the middle. From germline, CDR1 is MNHEY and CDR2 SVGAGI. The CDR3 extends over 12 amino acids. For the CDR3, the DNA is TGTGCCAGCAGTCACACGGACGAACGGGCGTACTTC. This sequence encodes CASSHTDERAYF.

The V call is TRBV7-6, the J call TRBJ2-3, with TRBD1 identical over 7 bases. The ends lost 0 bases at V and 5 bases at J; junction bases unmatched: 2. The CDR3 runs 14 residues. CDR1 and CDR2 (germline): SGHVS, FNYEAQ. CDR3 in amino acids: CASSLAGGIDTQYF. The DNA for the CDR3 is TGTGCCAGCAGCTTAGCAGGGGGCATAGATACGCAGTATTTT.

CDR3 coding DNA: TGTGCCAGCAGCTTAGAACAGGGGAGCTACGAGCAGTACTTC. Its protein is CASSLEQGSYEQYF. V gene TRBV7-2 combines with J gene TRBJ2-7; the match to TRBD1 covers 7 bases. From germline, CDR1 is SGHTA and CDR2 FQGNSA. This CDR3 is 14 amino acids long. V shed 1 base, J shed 3 bases, and the junction held 3 bases outside the gene matches. Full variable domain (missing parts from reference TRBV7-2 and TRBJ2-7): GAGVSQSPSNKVTEKGKDVELRCDPISGHTALYWYRQSLGQGLEFLIYFQGNSAPDKSGLPSDRFSAERTGGSVSTLTIQRTQQEDSAVYLCASSLEQGSYEQYFGPGTRLTVT.

This chain joins TRBV27 and TRBJ2-3, with D possibly TRBD2 on 5 matching bases. Germline V gives CDR1 MNHEY, CDR2 SMNVEV (reference sequence). The CDR3 covers 17 residues. V dropped 4 bases and J dropped 0 bases, with 17 bases sitting between them. The CDR3 loop is CASSSQRTPTSTDTQYF. The CDR3 bases are TGTGCCAGCAGTTCCCAGAGGACTCCGACTAGCACAGATACGCAGTATTTT.

The chain is built from TRBV14 and TRBJ2-4; D gene unclear. The germline V gene has CDR1 SGHDN and CDR2 FVKESK. V gave up 0 bases and J gave up 2 bases, with 8 bases separating them. The CDR3 loop spans 15 amino acids. The CDR3 bases are TGTGCCAGCAGCCAAGAATCCGGACCCAAAAACATTCAGTACTTC. It encodes CASSQESGPKNIQYF.

CDR3 in DNA: TGTGCCAGCTCACAGCCGGGACTAGTGGGGGGTGAGCAGTTCTTC. As protein: CASSQPGLVGGEQFF. V is TRBV18 and J is TRBJ2-1; 8 nucleotides agree with TRBD2. V dropped 4 bases and J dropped 9; count of bases not matched to a gene: 11. This CDR3 is built from 15 residues. Germline CDR1 is KGHSH and CDR2 is LQKENI.

As regards this clone: Other DNA sequences in this sample translate to the same CDR3. The rearrangement uses TRBV5-1 and TRBJ1-4; D not certain. The CDR3 has 14 amino acids. Germline V gives CDR1 SGHRS, CDR2 YFSETQ. V gave up 1 base and J gave up 3 bases, with 7 bases separating them. The chain's CDR3 is CASSLTGSNEKLFF. The CDR3 DNA is TGCGCCAGCAGCTTGACGGGCTCTAATGAAAAACTGTTTTTT.

This clone was seen just once. This chain links TRBV11-1 with TRBJ2-7; D might be TRBD1 (5 bases). The CDR3 has 14 residues. The V and J ends lost 1 base and 4 bases respectively, with 11 bases between them. CDR1 is SGHAT, CDR2 FQDESV, per germline (reference sequence). CDR3: CASSLGQQPYEQYF. For the CDR3, the DNA is TGTGCCAGCAGCTTAGGACAGCAACCTTACGAGCAGTACTTC. Supplemented by reference TRBV11-1 and TRBJ2-7, the full variable domain reads EAEVAQSPRYKITEKSQAVAFWCDPISGHATLYWYRQILGQGPELLVQFQDESVVDDSQLPKDRFSAERLKGVDSTLKIQPAELGDSAMYLCASSLGQQPYEQYFGPGTRLTVT.

This rearrangement joins TRBV7-2 to TRBJ2-1; a possible D gene is TRBD1 (5 bases). CDR1 and CDR2 (germline): SGHTA, FQGNSA. V lost 6 bases and J 9 bases, leaving 24 bases between the germline ends. CDR3 length: 16 residues. The CDR3 here is CASSPVRQHQGSEQFF. CDR3 bases: TGTGCCAGCAGTCCCGTGCGGCAGCATCAGGGCAGTGAGCAGTTCTTC.

The genes are TRBV5-4 and TRBJ2-1; 11 bases align to TRBD2. CDR3 length equals 15 residues. After removal of 2 bases from V and 6 bases from J, the junction contained 4 bases not matched to a gene. The germline V gene encodes CDR1 SGHNT and CDR2 YYREEE (reference sequence). CDR3 nucleotide sequence: TGTGCCAGCAGCTTACTAGCGGGAGCCAGCAATGAGCAGTTCTTC. Translating gives CASSLLAGASNEQFF.

The chain employs TRBV30 and TRBJ2-5; D gene ambiguous. This CDR3 contains 12 residues. Trimming left V 1 base short and J 3 bases short, with 6 bases between. From germline, CDR1 is GTSNPN and CDR2 SVGIG (reference sequence). CDR3 nucleotide sequence: TGTGCCTGGAGTGAAAGCAAAGAGACCCAGTACTTC. Protein: CAWSESKETQYF.

This chain links TRBV5-1 with TRBJ2-3; D gene ambiguous. This CDR3 has 14 amino acids. From germline, CDR1 is SGHRS and CDR2 YFSETQ. The V gene lost 3 bases and the J gene lost 6 bases, with 14 bases spanning the gap. Written as DNA, the CDR3 is TGCGCCAGCAGCTGGGCTAAAACGGCGGATACGCAGTATTTT. Its protein product is CASSWAKTADTQYF.

This chain links TRBV28 with TRBJ2-1; 14 bases line up with TRBD2. J was trimmed by 2 bases and V by 6 bases; bases with no gene match: 12. CDR1 and CDR2 from the germline V gene are MDHEN and SYDVKM. This CDR3 region has 19 residues. The DNA for the CDR3 is TGTGCCAGCAGCCGACGTCCGGGACTAGCGGGAGTAACCTACAATGAGCAGTTCTTC. As protein: CASSRRPGLAGVTYNEQFF.

This chain joins TRBV5-4 and TRBJ2-4, with D possibly being TRBD1 or TRBD2 (5 bases each). Germline V gene lookup returns CDR1 SGHNT and CDR2 YYREEE (reference sequence). V lost 4 bases to trimming and J lost 1 base, with 15 bases between them. The CDR3 is made up of 16 amino acids. The CDR3 DNA is TGTGCCAGCAGCAATCCGGGACCTGGGGCCAAAAACATTCAGTACTTC. Translating it yields CASSNPGPGAKNIQYF.

V is TRBV28 and J is TRBJ1-4; the D gene is possibly TRBD1 (6 bases). This CDR3 contains 13 residues. The V gene's germline CDR1 is MDHEN and CDR2 SYDVKM. Trimming cost V 8 bases and J 5 bases, with 12 bases left between them. CDR3 region: CASSRGGNEKLFF. The DNA of the CDR3 is TGTGCCAGCTCAAGAGGGGGAAATGAAAAACTGTTTTTT.

This clone was found once. The rearrangement links TRBV28 to TRBJ1-5, with no clear D. Per the germline V gene, CDR1 is MDHEN and CDR2 is SYDVKM. V dropped 6 bases and J dropped 7 bases, with 7 bases sitting between them. This CDR3 region has 11 residues. Here the CDR3 reads CASRSEQPQHF. CDR3 bases: TGTGCCAGCAGATCTGAACAGCCCCAGCATTTT. Supplemented by reference TRBV28 and TRBJ1-5, the full variable domain reads DVKVTQSSRYLVKRTGEKVFLECVQDMDHENMFWYRQDPGLGLRLIYFSYDVKMKEKGDIPEGYSVSREKKERFSLILESASTNQTSMYLCASRSEQPQHFGDGTRLSIL.

The CDR3 protein is CASSEGTSGTETQYF. The CDR3 bases are TGCGCCAGCAGCGAGGGGACTAGCGGGACGGAGACCCAGTACTTC. The chain has TRBV5-1 and TRBJ2-5; 13 bases map to TRBD2. Germline-derived CDR1 and CDR2 are SGHRS and YFSETQ. The trim removed 4 bases at V and 5 bases at J, leaving 5 bases unmatched. CDR3 size: 15 residues.

This rearrangement joins TRBV5-6 to TRBJ2-5; D perhaps matches TRBD1 (6 bases). The V end lost 4 bases, the J end lost 4 bases, and 11 bases lay between the germline ends. Germline-derived CDR1 and CDR2 are SGHDT and YYEEEE. The CDR3 is 13 amino acids. This chain's CDR3 is CASSRTVGETQYF. The CDR3 DNA reads TGTGCCAGCAGCCGGACAGTTGGAGAGACCCAGTACTTC.

This sequence joins TRBV6-1 and TRBJ2-5, with a weak D call TRBD2 (6 bases). Trimming cost V 8 bases and J 1 base, with 11 bases left between them. CDR3 length equals 13 residues. CDR1 is MNHNS, CDR2 SASEGT, per germline. In nucleotides, the CDR3 is TGTGCCAGCTCGATGGGACTCCAAGAGACCCAGTACTTC. This codes for CASSMGLQETQYF.

Regarding this clone: Other DNA sequences in the same sample also yield this CDR3. This rearrangement joins TRBV7-2 to TRBJ2-3; 7 positions match TRBD2. Germline loops: CDR1 SGHTA, CDR2 FQGNSA. The trim removed 3 bases at V and 0 bases at J, leaving 0 bases unmatched. The CDR3 is 14 residues long. The CDR3 region is CASSFSGSTDTQYF. The CDR3 DNA sequence: TGTGCCAGCAGCTTTAGCGGGAGCACAGATACGCAGTATTTT.

The chain uses TRBV15 and TRBJ2-7; D perhaps matches TRBD1 (6 bases). The germline V gene has CDR1 LNHNV and CDR2 YYDKDF (reference sequence). The germline V and J ends were trimmed by 3 bases and 2 bases, with 14 bases remaining between them. CDR3 length: 15 amino acids. The CDR3 region has the DNA TGTGCCACCAGCAGTCTCGGGACACAAGCCTACGAGCAGTACTTC. Amino acid sequence: CATSSLGTQAYEQYF.

The rearrangement links TRBV11-2 to TRBJ2-5; 14 nucleotides align to TRBD2. Germline V gene lookup returns CDR1 SGHAT and CDR2 FQNNGV. The CDR3 has 17 residues. J gave up 4 bases and V 6 bases, and 10 bases lay outside the gene matches. The CDR3 loop reads CASSQGTSGRGGETQYF. CDR3 DNA sequence: TGTGCCAGCAGTCAGGGGACTAGCGGGAGAGGTGGAGAGACCCAGTACTTC.

The genes are TRBV5-1 and TRBJ1-2, with 8 bases aligning to TRBD1. Per the germline V gene, CDR1 is SGHRS and CDR2 is YFSETQ. The CDR3 is 14 residues long. With V trimmed by 4 bases and J by 7 bases, 9 bases remained unmatched. The DNA of the CDR3 is TGCGCCAGCAGCGAGGGACAGGAGGGGTTTGGCTACACCTTC. Translating it yields CASSEGQEGFGYTF.